Reported below is one T cell receptor (beta chain). Antigen: not known. Researchers ran the PCR with 60 Vbeta and 13 Jbeta primers. TCRdb's copy holds only in-frame clones and misses some; the assay was immunoSEQ multiplex PCR. In the table there are 250,000 to 300,000 clones, roughly four fifths of which are singletons. The data were obtained in a study of cytomegalovirus exposure and HLA in healthy donors. Overall study findings and caveats: V- and J-gene trimming of TCR beta was linked (in a later analysis) to a missense DCLRE1C variant.

Germline loops: CDR1 SGHDN, CDR2 FVKESK. Germline trimming cut 1 base from V and 1 base from J; bases unmatched to any gene: 4. The CDR3 consists of 15 residues. V is TRBV14 and J is TRBJ2-7; 7 nucleotides align to TRBD2. This receptor was taken from a woman aged 40-49 years in good health and CMV-seropositive. Sequencing input: PBMCs. CDR3 nucleotide sequence: TGTGCCAGCAGCCAAGCCTGGGAGGGTTCCTACGAGCAGTACTTC. This gives the protein CASSQAWEGSYEQYF.